This entry is about one TCR beta chain. Its target is not known. This sample was included in a study of shared clonotypes between healthy human individuals. Study-wide context: Three men and a couple of women, aged 18 to 49, were donors. General study results and limits: Sorted-subset sequencing was shown by rarefaction to be incomplete despite large depth. Memory subsets generally showed lower estimated richness than naive subsets. A few donors held about 5% of naive CD4 clonotypes in common.

Trimming pared 4 bases from V and 0 bases from J, leaving 15 bases between. The CDR3 has 16 residues. CDR1 and CDR2 from the germline V gene are SGDLS and YYNGEE. TCRdb's copy holds only in-frame clones and misses some; the assay was immunoSEQ multiplex PCR. The sample gives about 2,500,000 clones, roughly nine tenths of which show up once; 0.14% is in the top ten. The sequence derives from a man between 18 and 29 years old in good health. Sequencing input: naive CD4+ T cells sorted from blood. Subset reported: CD45RA+ positively selected. V and J are TRBV9 and TRBJ2-3, with D possibly called TRBD1 or TRBD2 (6 bases each). CDR3 protein: CASSLGGSGSTDTQYF. In DNA, the CDR3 is TGTGCCAGCAGCCTAGGGGGTAGCGGCAGCACAGATACGCAGTATTTT.